A single sample gave rise to the 29 T cell receptor beta chains below, sequenced in a study of blood T cell repertoires in COVID-19. Using immunoSEQ multiplex PCR, the repertoire was profiled, and TCRdb retains in-frame clones only, with some absent. The repertoire holds 140,000 to 150,000 clones, with 80% to 85% as singletons. The source material was peripheral blood. The source of these receptors is a human donor in a cohort sampled during active COVID-19.

The V gene is TRBV5-6, the J gene TRBJ2-7; perhaps TRBD2 as D (6 bases). This CDR3 is 16 amino acids long. V dropped 0 bases and J dropped 1 base, with 14 bases sitting between them. Germline loops: CDR1 SGHDT, CDR2 YYEEEE. CDR3 protein: CASSLGAGTPSYEQYF. For the CDR3, the DNA is TGTGCCAGCAGCTTGGGGGCGGGAACCCCATCCTACGAGCAGTACTTC. Full variable domain (outside the CDR3, taken from reference TRBV5-6 and TRBJ2-7): DAGVTQSPTHLIKTRGQQVTLRCSPKSGHDTVSWYQQALGQGPQFIFQYYEEEERQRGNFPDRFSGHQFPNYSSELNVNALLLGDSALYLCASSLGAGTPSYEQYFGPGTRLTVT.

The chain combines TRBV6-6 with TRBJ1-2; 7 nucleotides agree with TRBD1. J lost 4 bases, V lost 0 bases, and 8 bases had no gene match. Germline V gene sequence: CDR1 MNHNY, CDR2 SVGAGI (reference sequence). The CDR3 is 16 residues long. CDR3 region: CASSYSKGGKAYGYTF. The DNA of the CDR3 is TGTGCCAGCAGTTACTCGAAAGGGGGCAAAGCCTATGGCTACACCTTC.

This clone was picked up one time. Other DNA sequences in the sample encode the same CDR3. The chain couples TRBV27 to TRBJ2-7; D gene unclear. CDR3 size: 13 residues. V was shortened by 2 bases and J by 0 bases, with 5 bases between the two germline ends. The germline CDR1 and CDR2 sequences are MNHEY and SMNVEV (reference sequence). The CDR3 reads CASSLASSYEQYF. Written as DNA, the CDR3 is TGTGCCAGCAGTTTAGCCAGCTCCTACGAGCAGTACTTC.

There are a few counts of this clone. This chain links TRBV14 with TRBJ2-7; unclear D gene. Deletions cut 3 bases from V and 3 bases from J, with 18 bases between. The CDR3 consists of 16 residues. Per germline, CDR1 SGHDN and CDR2 FVKESK. Here the CDR3 reads CASSQRSSASVYEQYF. The CDR3 nucleotides are TGTGCCAGCAGCCAGCGGAGCAGTGCATCCGTCTACGAGCAGTACTTC. Filled out from reference TRBV14 and TRBJ2-7, the complete variable domain reads EAGVTQFPSHSVIEKGQTVTLRCDPISGHDNLYWYRRVMGKEIKFLLHFVKESKQDESGMPNNRFLAERTGGTYSTLKVQPAELEDSGVYFCASSQRSSASVYEQYFGPGTRLTVT.

This clone occurred once. The genes are TRBV5-4 and TRBJ1-2; TRBD1 aligns across 7 bases. V gave up 4 bases and J gave up 4 bases; unmatched junction bases: 16. The germline CDR1 and CDR2 sequences are SGHNT and YYREEE (reference sequence). The CDR3 contains 17 residues. As DNA, the CDR3 is TGTGCCAGCAGCCCCCGGGACAGCCATGAGGGAGTCTATGGCTACACCTTC. Its protein is CASSPRDSHEGVYGYTF. Supplemented by reference TRBV5-4 and TRBJ1-2, the full variable domain reads ETGVTQSPTHLIKTRGQQVTLRCSSQSGHNTVSWYQQALGQGPQFIFQYYREEENGRGNFPPRFSGLQFPNYSSELNVNALELDDSALYLCASSPRDSHEGVYGYTFGSGTRLTVV.

The chain has TRBV30 and TRBJ1-4; unclear D gene. This CDR3 is 15 amino acids long. Trimming cost V 1 base and J 7 bases, with 16 bases left between them. Looked up from germline, CDR1 is GTSNPN and CDR2 is SVGIG (reference sequence). The CDR3, as DNA: TGTGCCTGGAGTGGCCCCCGTTACAATCTTGAAAAACTGTTTTTT. Protein product: CAWSGPRYNLEKLFF.

V is TRBV4-3 and J is TRBJ2-1; perhaps TRBD2 as D (6 bases). The germline gives CDR1 LGHNA, CDR2 YSLEER. V lost 0 bases and J lost 4, with 13 bases in between. This CDR3 contains 16 residues. This chain's CDR3 is CASSQELWGTYNEQFF. CDR3 DNA sequence: TGCGCCAGCAGCCAAGAATTGTGGGGGACTTACAATGAGCAGTTCTTC.

The chain uses TRBV6-6 and TRBJ2-2; D call uncertain. Trimming took 10 bases from V and 1 from J, leaving 13 bases between them. This CDR3 is 14 amino acids long. Germline CDR1 and CDR2: MNHNY and SVGAGI (reference sequence). CDR3 amino acids: CATLMARNTGELFF. CDR3 sequence (DNA): TGTGCCACCCTTATGGCACGGAACACCGGGGAGCTGTTTTTT.

The rearrangement uses TRBV4-3 and TRBJ1-3, with TRBD1 as a possible D gene (6 bases). CDR3 length: 17 residues. Germline-derived CDR1 and CDR2 are LGHNA and YSLEER. Trimming cost V 4 bases and J 1 base, with 17 bases left between them. The CDR3 nucleotides are TGCGCCAGCAGCCGGGCGGAGGGGGGGCGGTCTGGAAACACCATATATTTT. This codes for CASSRAEGGRSGNTIYF.

This clone was recorded a few times. The rearrangement joins TRBV6-2 or TRBV6-3 to TRBJ2-2; D gene ambiguous. This CDR3 comprises 13 residues. Per germline, CDR1 MNHEY and CDR2 SVGEGT. V was clipped by 6 bases and J by 7 bases, with 12 bases between them. The CDR3 DNA reads as TGTGCCAGCAGCACCCCCGAGATCGGGGAGCTGTTTTTT. It specifies CASSTPEIGELFF.

A single count supports this clone. The chain has TRBV12-5 and TRBJ1-1; 8 bases align to TRBD1. The CDR3 runs to 14 residues. V lost 6 bases, J lost 0 bases, and 3 bases stayed unmatched. Looked up from germline, CDR1 is LGHNT and CDR2 is FRNRAP. This CDR3 reads CASGGQDLNTEAFF. CDR3 DNA sequence: TGTGCTAGTGGGGGACAGGATCTGAACACTGAAGCTTTCTTT. Drawing the rest from reference TRBV12-5 and TRBJ1-1, the complete variable domain is DARVTQTPRHKVTEMGQEVTMRCQPILGHNTVFWYRQTMMQGLELLAYFRNRAPLDDSGMPKDRFSAEMPDATLATLKIQPSEPRDSAVYFCASGGQDLNTEAFFGQGTRLTVV.

V usage is TRBV2 and J usage is TRBJ1-1; TRBD1 matches 7 bases. Germline-derived CDR1 and CDR2 are SNHLY and FYNNEI. The V segment lost 4 bases and the J segment 10 bases; nucleotides outside the gene matches: 6. This CDR3 region has 12 residues. CDR3 coding DNA: TGTGCCAGCAGTGGACAGGGTGTGGGAGCTTTCTTT. Translation: CASSGQGVGAFF. The variable domain in full, completed from reference TRBV2 and TRBJ1-1, reads EPEVTQTPSHQVTQMGQEVILRCVPISNHLYFYWYRQILGQKVEFLVSFYNNEISEKSEIFDDQFSVERPDGSNFTLKIRSTKLEDSAMYFCASSGQGVGAFFGQGTRLTVV.

The chain recombines TRBV5-1 with TRBJ2-5; D gene unclear. Germline V gene sequence: CDR1 SGHRS, CDR2 YFSETQ. The CDR3 extends over 13 amino acids. V was clipped by 6 bases and J by 1 base, with 10 bases between them. CDR3 nucleotides: TGCGCCAGCACGCCCCTACCCCAAGAGACCCAGTACTTC. This gives the protein CASTPLPQETQYF.

This clone came up many times. V and J are TRBV27 and TRBJ2-7; no firm D call. Germline lookup yields CDR1 MNHEY and CDR2 SMNVEV (reference sequence). The CDR3 sequence is 14 residues long. V lost 3 bases, J lost 4 bases, and 13 bases lay in between. The CDR3 reads CASSLGMRSYEQYF. In nucleotides, the CDR3 is TGTGCCAGCAGTTTGGGTATGCGGTCGTACGAGCAGTACTTC.

This clone was counted once. This chain links TRBV6-5 with TRBJ1-3; 7 bases agree with TRBD1. The germline V gene has CDR1 MNHEY and CDR2 SVGAGI. V shed 5 bases and J 0 bases; nucleotides not matched to a gene: 4. The CDR3 consists of 15 residues. CDR3 DNA: TGTGCCAGCAGTATGACAGGGTACTCTGGAAACACCATATATTTT. Translating gives CASSMTGYSGNTIYF.

This rearrangement joins TRBV5-4 to TRBJ1-2, with a possible D match to TRBD1 (6 bases). The germline V gene encodes CDR1 SGHNT and CDR2 YYREEE (reference sequence). The length of the CDR3 is 14 residues. V gave up 0 bases and J gave up 5 bases, with 11 bases separating them. The CDR3 DNA reads TGTGCCAGCAGCTTGGCGGGGGGGGCTTATGGCTACACCTTC. Translated, it gives CASSLAGGAYGYTF.

This chain uses TRBV18 with TRBJ1-1; no clear D. The ends were cut back, 3 bases at V and 6 bases at J, with 11 bases in the middle. This CDR3 has 13 residues. Germline CDR1 and CDR2: KGHSH and LQKENI. CDR3 residues: CASSPRADAEAFF. CDR3 in DNA: TGTGCCAGCTCACCGCGGGCGGACGCTGAAGCTTTCTTT.

The CDR3 DNA follows: TGTGCCAGCAGTTACTCTTCTAGAGCTTTCTTT. Its protein is CASSYSSRAFF. The rearrangement uses TRBV6-5 and TRBJ1-1; D gene ambiguous. Trimming left V 0 bases short and J 10 bases short, with 6 bases between. The germline gives CDR1 MNHEY, CDR2 SVGAGI. This CDR3 has 11 amino acids.

This chain uses TRBV12-3 or TRBV12-4 with TRBJ1-2; no clear D gene. The V and J ends lost 3 bases and 8 bases respectively, with 10 bases between them. The length of the CDR3 is 12 residues. The CDR3 DNA reads as TGTGCCAGCAGTTTCGGTTTAACGGGCTACACCTTC. Amino acid sequence: CASSFGLTGYTF.

The chain carries TRBV12-3 or TRBV12-4 and TRBJ2-3; D unresolved. The V and J ends lost 4 bases and 3 bases respectively, with 5 bases between them. The length of the CDR3 is 12 residues. For the CDR3, the DNA is TGTGCCAGCAGTTCCTTAACAGATACGCAGTATTTT. Amino acid sequence: CASSSLTDTQYF.

The J gene is TRBJ1-3, the V gene TRBV5-5; D is undetermined. Germline-derived CDR1 and CDR2 are SGHKS and YYEKEE (reference sequence). The CDR3 is 16 amino acids. Deletions cut 5 bases from V and 0 bases from J, with 15 bases between. CDR3 in DNA: TGTGCCAGCAGTTTGCGGGGAGGCTTCTCTGGAAACACCATATATTTT. Its protein product is CASSLRGGFSGNTIYF.

This clone appeared many times. The chain is built from TRBV5-1 and TRBJ2-3; 7 nucleotides agree with TRBD2. The J segment lost 2 bases and the V segment lost 7 bases, leaving 10 bases of the junction unmatched. Germline assignment: CDR1 SGHRS and CDR2 YFSETQ. The length of the CDR3 is 15 residues. CDR3 residues: CASSPAGLNTDTQYF. The CDR3, as DNA: TGCGCCAGCTCCCCGGCGGGACTAAACACAGATACGCAGTATTTT.

CDR3 protein: CASSYIQGVSNEKLFF. CDR3 nucleotides: TGTGCCAGCAGTTACATACAGGGGGTATCTAATGAAAAACTGTTTTTT. The chain combines TRBV6-6 with TRBJ1-4; TRBD1 aligns across 8 bases. This CDR3 spans 16 amino acids. Trimming at V came to 2 bases and at J to 3 bases, leaving 5 bases not matched to a gene. Per the germline V gene, CDR1 is MNHNY and CDR2 is SVGAGI (reference sequence).

The chain links TRBV7-6 to TRBJ1-1; tentatively, D is TRBD1 (5 bases). The V end lost 2 bases, the J end lost 2 bases, and 12 bases lay between the germline ends. The CDR3 contains 15 residues. Germline-derived CDR1 and CDR2 are SGHVS and FNYEAQ. The CDR3: CASSLKRGENTEAFF. The CDR3 region has the DNA TGTGCCAGCAGCTTAAAAAGGGGCGAAAACACTGAAGCTTTCTTT. Using reference TRBV7-6 and TRBJ1-1 for the parts outside the CDR3, the full variable domain is GAGVSQSPRYKVTKRGQDVALRCDPISGHVSLYWYRQALGQGPEFLTYFNYEAQQDKSGLPNDRFSAERPEGSISTLTIQRTEQRDSAMYRCASSLKRGENTEAFFGQGTRLTVV.

This clone was detected once. The V and J genes are TRBV10-3 and TRBJ2-2; 7 bases align to TRBD2. The CDR3 length is 14 residues. Germline V lookup: CDR1 ENHRY, CDR2 SYGVKD. V shed 5 bases, J shed 5 bases, and the junction held 5 bases outside the gene matches. Written as DNA, the CDR3 is TGTGCCATCAGTCGCGGGGGAGGGACCGGGGAGCTGTTTTTT. Translating it yields CAISRGGGTGELFF.

This clone appeared many times. This chain connects TRBV10-3 to TRBJ1-2, with TRBD1 matching 7 bases. The CDR3 is 11 amino acids. The V segment lost 6 bases and the J segment 10 bases; nucleotides outside the gene matches: 5. Germline V CDR1 and CDR2: ENHRY, SYGVKD. The CDR3 nucleotides are TGTGCCATCAGGGGGGACAGTAACTACACCTTC. Translating it yields CAIRGDSNYTF.

The chain is built from TRBV9 and TRBJ2-6; D might be TRBD1 (7 bases). There are 16 residues in the CDR3. Trimming pared 4 bases from V and 0 bases from J, leaving 11 bases between. Germline V gene sequence: CDR1 SGDLS, CDR2 YYNGEE. CDR3 sequence (DNA): TGTGCCAGCAGCCCCCAGGGGGGCTCTGGGGCCAACGTCCTGACTTTC. Its protein product is CASSPQGGSGANVLTF.

V gene TRBV19 combines with J gene TRBJ2-1, with TRBD1 matching 9 bases. Per germline, CDR1 LNHDA and CDR2 SQIVND (reference sequence). After removal of 7 bases from V and 3 bases from J, the junction contained 7 bases not matched to a gene. CDR3 size: 15 residues. Here the CDR3 reads CASTDDRGSYNEQFF. CDR3 coding DNA: TGTGCCAGTACCGATGACAGGGGGAGCTACAATGAGCAGTTCTTC.

The chain recombines TRBV5-6 with TRBJ1-1; 8 bases line up with TRBD1. Germline assignment: CDR1 SGHDT and CDR2 YYEEEE. The V and J ends lost 0 bases and 0 bases, in that order; junction bases with no gene match: 4. The CDR3 covers 16 residues. CDR3 DNA: TGTGCCAGCAGCTTGGACGGGACAGGAGTGAACACTGAAGCTTTCTTT. It codes for CASSLDGTGVNTEAFF.